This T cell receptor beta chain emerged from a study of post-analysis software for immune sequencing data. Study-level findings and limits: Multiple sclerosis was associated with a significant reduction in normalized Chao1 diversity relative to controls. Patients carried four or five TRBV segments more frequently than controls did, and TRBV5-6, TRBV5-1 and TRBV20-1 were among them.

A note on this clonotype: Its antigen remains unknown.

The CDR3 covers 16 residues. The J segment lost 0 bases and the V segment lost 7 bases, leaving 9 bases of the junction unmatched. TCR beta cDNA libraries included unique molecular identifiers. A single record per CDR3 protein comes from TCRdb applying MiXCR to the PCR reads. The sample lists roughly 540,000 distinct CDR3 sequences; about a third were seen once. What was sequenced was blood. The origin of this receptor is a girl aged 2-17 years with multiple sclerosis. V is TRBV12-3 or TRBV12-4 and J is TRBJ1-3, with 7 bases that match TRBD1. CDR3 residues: CASTDPGTASGNTIYF. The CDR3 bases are TGTGCCAGCACCGATCCCGGGACAGCCTCTGGAAACACCATATATTTT.